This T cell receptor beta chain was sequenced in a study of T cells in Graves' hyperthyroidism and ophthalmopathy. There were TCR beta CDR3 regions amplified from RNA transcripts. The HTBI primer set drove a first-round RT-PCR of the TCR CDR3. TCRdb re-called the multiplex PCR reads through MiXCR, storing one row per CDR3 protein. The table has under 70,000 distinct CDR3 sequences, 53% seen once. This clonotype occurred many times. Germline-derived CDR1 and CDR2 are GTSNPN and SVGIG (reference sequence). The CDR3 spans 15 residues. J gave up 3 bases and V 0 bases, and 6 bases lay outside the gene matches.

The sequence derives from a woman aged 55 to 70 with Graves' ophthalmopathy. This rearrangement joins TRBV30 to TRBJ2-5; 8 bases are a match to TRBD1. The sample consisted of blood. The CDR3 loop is CAWSVPGTGEETQYF. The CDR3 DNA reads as TGTGCCTGGAGTGTACCCGGGACAGGAGAAGAGACCCAGTACTTC.